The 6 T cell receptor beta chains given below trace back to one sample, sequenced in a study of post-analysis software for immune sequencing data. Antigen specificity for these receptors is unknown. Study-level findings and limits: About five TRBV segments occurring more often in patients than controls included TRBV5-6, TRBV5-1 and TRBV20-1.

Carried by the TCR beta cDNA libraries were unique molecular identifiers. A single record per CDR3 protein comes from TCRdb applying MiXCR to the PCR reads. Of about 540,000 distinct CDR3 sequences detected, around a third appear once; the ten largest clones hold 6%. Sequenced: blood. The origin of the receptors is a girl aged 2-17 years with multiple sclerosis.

The CDR3 loop reads CSVGPQPTNYGYTF. Here the CDR3 DNA reads TGCAGCGTGGGGCCGCAGCCAACTAACTATGGCTACACCTTC. This chain connects TRBV29-1 to TRBJ1-2; D might be TRBD1 (5 bases). The germline gives CDR1 SQVTM, CDR2 ANQGSEA. The CDR3 sequence is 14 residues long. Trimming left V 6 bases short and J 0 bases short, with 14 bases between.

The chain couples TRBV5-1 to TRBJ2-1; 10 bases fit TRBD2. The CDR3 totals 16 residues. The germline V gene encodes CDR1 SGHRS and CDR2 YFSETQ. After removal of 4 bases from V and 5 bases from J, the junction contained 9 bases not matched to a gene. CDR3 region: CASSGSSSGGNNEQFF. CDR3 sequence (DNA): TGCGCCAGCAGCGGAAGTTCTAGCGGGGGTAACAATGAGCAGTTCTTC.

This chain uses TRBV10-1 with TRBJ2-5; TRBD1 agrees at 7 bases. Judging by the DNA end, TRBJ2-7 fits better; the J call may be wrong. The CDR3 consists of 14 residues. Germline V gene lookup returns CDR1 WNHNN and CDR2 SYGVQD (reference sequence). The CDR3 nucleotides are TGCGCCAGCAGTCCTGGACAGGATTGCTACGAGCAGTACTTC. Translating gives CASSPGQDCYEQYF.

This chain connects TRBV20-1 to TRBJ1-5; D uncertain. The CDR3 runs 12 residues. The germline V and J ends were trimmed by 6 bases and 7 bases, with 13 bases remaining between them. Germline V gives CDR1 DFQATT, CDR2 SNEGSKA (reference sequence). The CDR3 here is CSAIPTGQPQHF. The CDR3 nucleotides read TGCAGTGCCATCCCAACGGGACAGCCCCAGCATTTT.

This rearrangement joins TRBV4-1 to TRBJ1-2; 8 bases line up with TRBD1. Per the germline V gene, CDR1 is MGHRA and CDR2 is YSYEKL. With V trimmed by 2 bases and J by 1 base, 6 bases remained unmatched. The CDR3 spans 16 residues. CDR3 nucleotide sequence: TGCGCCAGCAGCCAACCCGGGACAGGAAATAACTATGGCTACACCTTC. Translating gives CASSQPGTGNNYGYTF.

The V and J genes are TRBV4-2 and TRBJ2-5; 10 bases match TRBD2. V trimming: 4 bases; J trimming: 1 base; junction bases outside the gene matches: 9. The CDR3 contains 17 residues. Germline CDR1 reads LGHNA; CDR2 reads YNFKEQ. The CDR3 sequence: CASSPKRGLAIQETQYF. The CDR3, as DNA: TGTGCCAGCAGCCCGAAGAGGGGACTAGCGATCCAAGAGACCCAGTACTTC.